The 2 T cell receptor beta chains reported below all come from one sample, sequenced in a study of blood T cell repertoires in COVID-19 (dated by TCRdb to between 2020 and 2021). Library creation used the immunoSEQ multiplex PCR assay. Held by TCRdb, this immuneACCESS table contains in-frame sequences only and omits some clones. Under half of the omission traces to an unresolved V gene where checked; the cause of the rest is unknown. The sample records hundreds of thousands of clones, approximately 90% of which are singletons. In total, the top ten clones hold approximately 6.6% of the sample. The sample was peripheral blood. The receptors here all came from a woman between 25 and 40 years old who had recovered from COVID-19.

This sequence joins TRBV5-8 and TRBJ2-1; 9 bases align to TRBD2. The junction had 2 bases not matched to a gene; V was cut back by 1 base and J by 6 bases. Germline loops: CDR1 SGHTS, CDR2 YDEGEE. This CDR3 contains 14 residues. CDR3 bases: TGTGCCAGCAGCTTGACTAGCGGGCGCAATGAGCAGTTCTTC. It encodes CASSLTSGRNEQFF.

The rearrangement joins TRBV18 to TRBJ1-2; possibly TRBD1 for D (6 bases). Germline V gene lookup returns CDR1 KGHSH and CDR2 LQKENI. The CDR3 sequence is 14 residues long. V was clipped by 2 bases and J by 6 bases, with 13 bases between them. CDR3 amino acids: CASSPTDSDNGYTF. The CDR3, as DNA: TGTGCCAGCTCACCAACGGACAGTGACAATGGCTACACCTTC.